The TCR beta chain described here comes from a study of CD8+ T cells in alopecia areata (dated by TCRdb to 2016 to 2018). Regarding the complete study: The treated patients took part in an open-label pilot trial in which moderate-to-severe alopecia areata was treated with oral tofacitinib at 5 to 10 mg twice daily. High-throughput TCRbeta sequencing was used to examine T cell clonal expansion in alopecia areata in both the C3H/HeJ mouse model and human patients. Clonality in the scalp was compared among normal scalp (n=4), patchy alopecia areata scalp (n=8), and alopecia totalis/universalis scalp (n=8). Patients on tofacitinib were biopsied at baseline and after 4 and 24 weeks of treatment, and several of the patients also had a later scalp biopsy. Human TCRbeta sequencing covered scalp tissue and sorted CD4+ and CD8+ peripheral blood T cells from patchy and totalis/universalis alopecia areata patients and healthy controls. Patients received tofacitinib for 6 to 18 months and were then followed off drug for 6 months to check for delayed response and recurrence. TCRbeta CDR3 regions were amplified by immunoSEQ multiplex PCR using 35 Vbeta forward and 13 Jbeta reverse primers. The RNA source kit depended on sample type: the PAXgene miRNA kit for fixed scalp, the miRNeasy kit for PBMCs, and the RNeasy kit for mouse skin. In treated patients, disease severity was measured using the SALT score, which gives the percentage of scalp surface area affected.

Interpreted using the paper, the time point label stands for: roughly 26 weeks on oral tofacitinib. According to the study, the label for this sample's treatment or condition signals: oral pan-JAK inhibitor, 5-10 mg twice daily. Lesional scalp punch biopsies and peripheral blood were obtained from alopecia areata patients. PBMCs were isolated by density centrifugation and stained for CD3, CD4 and CD8, after which CD4+ and CD8+ T cells were sorted on a FACSAria. The receptor library was made with the immunoSEQ multiplex PCR assay. RNA was extracted from all samples and reverse transcribed into cDNA, which served as template for TCR sequencing. SuperScript III was used to make first-strand cDNA, primed with a 2:1 mix of oligo-dT and random hexamers. Amplification bias was assessed with a synthetic immune receptor repertoire, and residual bias was removed computationally. As for the authors' bioinformatics: After raw reads were preprocessed to remove errors, the CDR3 was defined following IMGT conventions as running from the conserved cysteine to phenylalanine. Clonality was calculated as 1 minus Shannon entropy normalized by log2 of the number of productive unique TCRs. Scalp TCRbeta sequences were cross-referenced with sorted blood CD4 and CD8 repertoires so that the CD4 or CD8 identity of scalp clones could be inferred. TCRdb provides this immuneACCESS table in a form limited to in-frame rearrangements. Some clones are lacking; in checked studies, under half of them reflect an unresolved V gene, and why the rest are absent is not known. Clonal size and the V and J genes are those of that table, whereas D and trimming came from the DNA. The sample has approximately 160,000 clones on record, approximately 62% of them singletons. Around 14% of the sample is taken by the ten largest.

Deletion took 0 bases off V and 4 bases off J, with a span of 10 bases between the germline ends. The CDR3, cysteine through phenylalanine, is 14 amino acids long. The kept DNA is CDR3 alone, 42 bases in frame from the first base. From the germline V gene, CDR1 is SGHRS and CDR2 is YFSETQ. The paper's findings and limits, for the study overall: Tofacitinib significantly decreased scalp clonality and the number of expanded CD8+ clones among the top 100 scalp clones. Shared TCR sequences between patients were less evident than in mice, which may be partly attributable to HLA diversity in the patient population. Because the treated cohort was small and had just a single nonresponder, larger studies are needed to establish links between baseline CD8+ expansion and response. Scalp TCR repertoire analysis is complicated because resident alphabeta T cells in normal human skin are also sequenced, whereas mouse skin is dominated by gammadelta T cells. During tofacitinib treatment, many expanded lesional clones stuck around in both scalp and blood, and this persistence may partly explain why relapse happens after treatment is stopped. Lesional scalp, especially in alopecia totalis/universalis, showed higher clonality and more expanded CD8+ clones than normal scalp, suggesting antigenic drive.

On this clone: This clone's antigen is unknown. No base qualities exist here, and no much larger clone lies one base off it.

The clonotype comes from a human donor with alopecia areata. The rearranged chain carries TRBV5-1 and TRBJ1-1; matching of 6 bases hints at TRBD1 as the D gene. The sequenced sample was CD4+ T cells sorted from blood, obtained at week 24, from a patient treated with tofacitinib. CDR3 region: CASSLERGSTEAFF. The DNA sequence is given as TGCGCCAGCAGCTTGGAGAGGGGGAGCACTGAAGCTTTCTTT.